The table lists the clone carrying this T cell receptor beta chain with many counts. CDR3 length: 8 amino acids. Deletions cut 0 bases from V and 14 bases from J, with 4 bases between. CDR1 is SQVTM, CDR2 ANQGSEA, per germline. Cells sorted as Tregs were CD4+, CD25+ and CD127-/low. MiXCR, applied by TCRdb to the 5' RACE reads, yields one record per CDR3 protein. The sample has approximately 58,000 distinct CDR3 sequences, roughly 25% seen once; the top ten hold less than 2.5%. The sequencing sample was made of tumor-infiltrating Tregs sorted from the breast tumor. The chain has TRBV29-1 and TRBJ2-5; D unresolved. The TCR sequence derives from a female donor with breast cancer. Here the CDR3 reads CSVEDGYF. CDR3 nucleotides: TGCAGCGTTGAAGATGGATACTTC.